The 25 T cell receptor beta chains reported below all come from one sample, sequenced in a study of blood T cell repertoires in COVID-19. Data came from immunoSEQ multiplex PCR; TCRdb stores just in-frame clones and leaves some out. The sample lists roughly 360,000 clones; less than 90% were seen once. Sequences were obtained from PBMCs or T cells enriched from blood (not recorded which). Receptors were obtained from a woman aged 45-60 years who had recovered from COVID-19.

The V gene is TRBV21-1, the J gene TRBJ1-1; whether TRBD1, the table's D call, matches the DNA was not checked. TRBV21-1 corresponds to a pseudogene. The CDR3 is 14 residues long. CDR3 in amino acids: CASSRDRGSVGAFF. CDR3 DNA: TGTGCCAGCAGCCGGGACAGGGGGTCGGTAGGAGCTTTCTTT.

Written as DNA, the CDR3 is TGTGCCAGCAAAGACTCTAGCATGAACACTGAAGCTTTCTTT. It encodes CASKDSSMNTEAFF. The chain has TRBV2 and TRBJ1-1, with D hard to call. The V end lost 7 bases, the J end lost 0 bases, and 12 bases lay between the germline ends. Germline V gene sequence: CDR1 SNHLY, CDR2 FYNNEI. This CDR3 is 14 amino acids long.

The chain recombines TRBV2 with TRBJ2-1; no clear D. Germline CDR1 SNHLY, CDR2 FYNNEI. V was cut by 6 bases and J by 7 bases, with 7 bases left in between. The CDR3 totals 11 residues. In DNA, the CDR3 is TGTGCCAGCAGGTACAGTAATGAGCAGTTCTTC. It translates to CASRYSNEQFF.

The rearrangement links TRBV9 to TRBJ2-7; 9 bases fit TRBD2. V was clipped by 0 bases and J by 8 bases; unmatched bases: 9. CDR1 and CDR2 (germline): SGDLS, YYNGEE. This CDR3 region has 15 residues. The CDR3 region is CASSVGGGRAGQQYF. DNA for the CDR3: TGTGCCAGCAGCGTAGGGGGCGGGAGGGCCGGTCAGCAGTACTTC.

The rearrangement joins TRBV5-1 to TRBJ2-5; 7 bases align to TRBD1. Per germline, CDR1 SGHRS and CDR2 YFSETQ. J gave up 3 bases and V 2 bases, and 4 bases lay outside the gene matches. This CDR3 region has 14 residues. CDR3 bases: TGCGCCAGCAGCTTTGACAGGGTGGAAGAGACCCAGTACTTC. Its translation is CASSFDRVEETQYF. The complete variable domain, with remaining parts taken from reference TRBV5-1 and TRBJ2-5, reads KAGVTQTPRYLIKTRGQQVTLSCSPISGHRSVSWYQQTPGQGLQFLFEYFSETQRNKGNFPGRFSGRQFSNSRSEMNVSTLELGDSALYLCASSFDRVEETQYFGPGTRLLVL.

The chain joins TRBV27 to TRBJ2-2; maybe TRBD2 (6 bases). The germline CDR1 and CDR2 sequences are MNHEY and SMNVEV (reference sequence). V was shortened by 9 bases and J by 15 bases, with 14 bases between the two germline ends. This CDR3 has 10 amino acids. The CDR3: CASWGRRLFF. The CDR3 DNA reads TGTGCCAGTTGGGGGAGGAGGTTGTTTTTT.

The gene calls are TRBV27 and TRBJ1-3; no clear D. Trimming stripped 8 bases from V and 0 bases from J, with 8 bases between. CDR1 is MNHEY and CDR2 is SMNVEV in the germline V gene (reference sequence). The CDR3 spans 13 residues. The DNA of the CDR3 is TGTGCCAGCCGTCCCGGCTCTGGAAACACCATATATTTT. The encoded protein is CASRPGSGNTIYF.

The CDR3 reads CASSQVLARDNSPLHF. In DNA, the CDR3 is TGCGCCAGCAGCCAAGTTCTGGCCAGGGATAATTCACCCCTCCACTTT. The V call is TRBV4-1, the J call TRBJ1-6; possibly TRBD1 for D (5 bases). CDR1 and CDR2 from the germline V gene are MGHRA and YSYEKL. V lost 1 base and J 5 bases, leaving 12 bases between the germline ends. This CDR3 is 16 amino acids long.

The genes are TRBV6-5 and TRBJ2-2; 8 bases match TRBD2. The CDR3 spans 14 residues. CDR1 is MNHEY and CDR2 is SVGAGI in the germline V gene. The junction had 2 bases not matched to a gene; V was cut back by 7 bases and J by 1 base. The CDR3, as DNA: TGTGCCAGCAACGGGGGGGAGAACACCGGGGAGCTGTTTTTT. This codes for CASNGGENTGELFF.

The rearrangement links TRBV11-3 to TRBJ2-7; 13 bases map to TRBD2. This CDR3 is 16 amino acids long. V lost 1 base to trimming and J lost 4 bases; unmatched junction nucleotides: 4. Germline values: CDR1 SGHNT, CDR2 YENEEA. CDR3 sequence (DNA): TGTGCCAGCAGCTTAGGAACTAGCGGGGGGGTATACGAGCAGTACTTC. Its translation: CASSLGTSGGVYEQYF.

This chain connects TRBV10-3 to TRBJ2-2, with TRBD1 identical over 9 bases. CDR3 length: 15 amino acids. CDR1 and CDR2 (germline): ENHRY, SYGVKD. V was clipped by 10 bases and J by 3 bases; unmatched bases: 9. The DNA of the CDR3 is TGTGCCACCCAAGGCGGGACAGGGTACACCGGGGAGCTGTTTTTT. As protein: CATQGGTGYTGELFF.

The V gene is TRBV5-8, the J gene TRBJ2-4, with 11 nucleotides matching TRBD2. Germline trimming cut 4 bases from V and 8 bases from J; bases unmatched to any gene: 14. Germline CDR1 reads SGHTS; CDR2 reads YDEGEE. This CDR3 has 17 amino acids. CDR3 DNA sequence: TGTGCCAGCAGCACCACTAGCGGGAGCTATCGGGCGGACATTCAGTACTTC. Translating gives CASSTTSGSYRADIQYF.

This chain connects TRBV5-1 to TRBJ2-1; 10 bases map to TRBD2. The ends lost 0 bases at V and 7 bases at J; junction bases unmatched: 7. CDR1 is SGHRS and CDR2 is YFSETQ in the germline V gene. This CDR3 has 16 amino acids. As DNA, the CDR3 is TGCGCCAGCAGCTTGGGAGGAGCGGGAGGGCAGAATGAGCAGTTCTTC. Translated, it gives CASSLGGAGGQNEQFF.

This clone was detected once. This rearrangement joins TRBV6-2 or TRBV6-3 to TRBJ2-2; D gene ambiguous. The CDR3 spans 13 residues. Trimming left V 4 bases short and J 5 bases short, with 8 bases between. CDR1 and CDR2 from the germline V gene are MNHEY and SVGEGT. The chain's CDR3 is CASSSGVTGELFF. The CDR3, as DNA: TGTGCCAGCAGTTCCGGAGTTACCGGGGAGCTGTTTTTT.

The chain uses TRBV6-5 and TRBJ2-1, with D possibly TRBD2 on 6 matching bases. Per the germline V gene, CDR1 is MNHEY and CDR2 is SVGAGI. Trimming left V 8 bases short and J 0 bases short, with 14 bases between. The CDR3 covers 15 residues. The DNA for the CDR3 is TGTGCCAGCGGGAGACTAGGGAGCTCCTACAATGAGCAGTTCTTC. Its translation is CASGRLGSSYNEQFF.

This clone was found a few times. The V gene is TRBV2, the J gene TRBJ1-1; a possible D gene is TRBD1 (5 bases). The V end was cut by 6 bases, the J end by 0 bases, with 14 bases between. The CDR3 totals 15 residues. The germline V gene has CDR1 SNHLY and CDR2 FYNNEI. The CDR3 here is CASRVDRPMNTEAFF. The CDR3 DNA is TGTGCCAGCAGAGTTGACAGACCCATGAACACTGAAGCTTTCTTT.

A single count supports this clone. The chain has TRBV7-2 and TRBJ1-1, with 7 positions matching TRBD1. Germline assignment: CDR1 SGHTA and CDR2 FQGNSA. Trimming took 3 bases from V and 7 from J; bases not matched to a gene: 5. This CDR3 is 13 amino acids long. CDR3 protein: CASSFRQGFEAFF. CDR3 in DNA: TGTGCCAGCAGCTTCAGACAGGGATTTGAAGCTTTCTTT.

The rearrangement uses TRBV7-3 and TRBJ2-2, with 9 bases that match TRBD2. There are 17 residues in the CDR3. Germline trimming cut 6 bases from V and 2 bases from J; bases unmatched to any gene: 10. Germline V gives CDR1 SGHTA, CDR2 FQGTGA. The CDR3 coding sequence is TGTGCCAGCAGTGTGCAGCCTAGCGGGATTAACACCGGGGAGCTGTTTTTT. Its protein is CASSVQPSGINTGELFF.

The chain uses TRBV7-8 and TRBJ2-7; possible D gene TRBD1, 6 bases. V was trimmed by 5 bases and J by 6 bases, leaving 14 bases between them. The CDR3 spans 13 residues. Germline loops: CDR1 SGHVS, CDR2 FQNEAQ. The CDR3 here is CASSQHQGLEQYF. The DNA of the CDR3 is TGTGCCAGCAGCCAGCACCAGGGGCTCGAGCAGTACTTC.

The chain employs TRBV6-5 and TRBJ2-1; no clear D. This CDR3 comprises 13 residues. Germline CDR1 reads MNHEY; CDR2 reads SVGAGI. V was pared by 7 bases and J by 0 bases, with 7 bases between. The CDR3 DNA is TGTGCCAGCAACATCCTCTCCTACAATGAGCAGTTCTTC. Its protein product is CASNILSYNEQFF.

In this sample, this clone turned up a few times. The chain uses TRBV15 and TRBJ1-3; 10 bases line up with TRBD1. The CDR3 is made up of 14 amino acids. Germline CDR1 is LNHNV and CDR2 is YYDKDF (reference sequence). V lost 8 bases to trimming and J lost 4 bases; unmatched junction nucleotides: 5. The CDR3 bases are TGTGCCACCGGGACAGGGGACTCCGGAAACACCATATATTTT. Translating it yields CATGTGDSGNTIYF.

J is TRBJ1-2 and V is TRBV30; possible D gene TRBD1, 5 bases. The CDR3 has 11 residues. The germline V gene has CDR1 GTSNPN and CDR2 SVGIG (reference sequence). CDR3 protein: CGTLRGGGYTF. DNA of the CDR3: TGTGGCACCCTAAGGGGTGGCGGCTACACCTTC.

A single count supports this clone. The chain combines TRBV20-1 with TRBJ2-7; 9 bases map to TRBD2. The V gene end was trimmed by 3 bases and the J gene end by 9 bases; junction bases not matched to a gene: 12. Germline assignment: CDR1 DFQATT and CDR2 SNEGSKA (reference sequence). The CDR3 sequence is 14 residues long. The CDR3 DNA reads TGCAGTGCTAGTGGGGTAGCGGGAGCCGTTCGGCAGTACTTC. Residues: CSASGVAGAVRQYF.

The rearrangement joins TRBV13 to TRBJ2-1; tentative D call: TRBD1 (6 bases). V shed 5 bases and J shed 5 bases, with 22 bases lying between them. CDR3 length equals 17 residues. Germline V lookup: CDR1 PRHDT, CDR2 FYEKMQ (reference sequence). For the CDR3, the DNA is TGTGCCAGCAGCCCCGGGCTCAGGGGCAAAGGGAACAATGAGCAGTTCTTC. Translated: CASSPGLRGKGNNEQFF.

V gene TRBV4-3 combines with J gene TRBJ1-2, with unresolved D. Germline values: CDR1 LGHNA, CDR2 YSLEER. The ends were cut back, 4 bases at V and 4 bases at J, with 13 bases in the middle. CDR3 length equals 14 residues. Here the CDR3 reads CASSPWERGYGYTF. CDR3 nucleotides: TGCGCCAGCAGCCCCTGGGAGCGGGGCTATGGCTACACCTTC.